Below, 26 T cell receptor beta chains from the same sample are listed, as sequenced in a study of cytomegalovirus exposure and HLA in healthy donors. This PCR relied on a set of 60 Vbeta primers and 13 Jbeta primers. Assay used: immunoSEQ multiplex PCR; TCRdb lists only in-frame clones, some missing. The data show more than 95,000 clones, roughly 76% seen once. The material sequenced was PBMCs. The source is a woman aged 60-75 years in good health and CMV-seropositive.

V and J are TRBV30 and TRBJ2-5; 9 nucleotides agree with TRBD1. The V gene's germline CDR1 is GTSNPN and CDR2 SVGIG (reference sequence). The CDR3 has 16 amino acids. V dropped 2 bases and J dropped 2; count of bases not matched to a gene: 9. DNA of the CDR3: TGTGCCTGGAGTATACCCACAGGGGGCGGTCAAGAGACCCAGTACTTC. Its translation is CAWSIPTGGGQETQYF. The entire variable domain, with the rest obtained from reference TRBV30 and TRBJ2-5, is as follows: SQTIHQWPATLVQPVGSPLSLECTVEGTSNPNLYWYRQAAGRGLQLLFYSVGIGQISSEVPQNLSASRPQDRQFILSSKKLLLSDSGFYLCAWSIPTGGGQETQYFGPGTRLLVL.

The table lists this clone with a few counts. The genes are TRBV29-1 and TRBJ1-1; D gene unclear. CDR1 SQVTM and CDR2 ANQGSEA come from the germline V gene. The V end was cut by 7 bases, the J end by 0 bases, with 12 bases between. The CDR3 length is 13 residues. The CDR3 coding sequence is TGCAGCGCCAAGGGAGTCATGAACACTGAAGCTTTCTTT. Protein product: CSAKGVMNTEAFF.

V usage is TRBV5-1 and J usage is TRBJ1-1; perhaps TRBD1 as D (6 bases). Looked up from germline, CDR1 is SGHRS and CDR2 is YFSETQ. The CDR3 runs to 14 residues. Trimming removed 1 base from V and 4 bases from J, with 11 bases in between. The CDR3 region is CASSLRGMVTEAFF. The CDR3 DNA reads as TGCGCCAGCAGCTTGAGGGGGATGGTCACTGAAGCTTTCTTT. Full variable domain (outside the CDR3, taken from reference TRBV5-1 and TRBJ1-1): KAGVTQTPRYLIKTRGQQVTLSCSPISGHRSVSWYQQTPGQGLQFLFEYFSETQRNKGNFPGRFSGRQFSNSRSEMNVSTLELGDSALYLCASSLRGMVTEAFFGQGTRLTVV.

J is TRBJ1-4 and V is TRBV7-2; 11 positions match TRBD1. CDR1 SGHTA and CDR2 FQGNSA come from the germline V gene. The length of the CDR3 is 16 residues. Trimming at V came to 4 bases and at J to 4 bases, leaving 5 bases not matched to a gene. The CDR3 region has the DNA TGTGCCAGCAGCTGGGACAGGGGGACGTATAATGAAAAACTGTTTTTT. Its translation: CASSWDRGTYNEKLFF.

The genes are TRBV7-9 and TRBJ2-3; D remains unclear. V lost 1 base and J 4 bases, leaving 6 bases between the germline ends. CDR1 and CDR2 from the germline V gene are SEHNR and FQNEAQ (reference sequence). This CDR3 has 13 residues. The CDR3 region has the DNA TGTGCCAGCAGCTTAGGTACGGCAGATACGCAGTATTTT. Protein: CASSLGTADTQYF. Variable domain in full (rest from reference TRBV7-9 and TRBJ2-3): DTGVSQNPRHKITKRGQNVTFRCDPISEHNRLYWYRQTLGQGPEFLTYFQNEAQLEKSRLLSDRFSAERPKGSFSTLEIQRTEQGDSAMYLCASSLGTADTQYFGPGTRLTVL.

This sequence joins TRBV6-1 and TRBJ1-2; D is unclear. The CDR3 sequence is 16 residues long. V gave up 2 bases and J gave up 0 bases, with 13 bases separating them. Looked up from germline, CDR1 is MNHNS and CDR2 is SASEGT. The CDR3 DNA follows: TGTGCCAGCAGTGAAAACGGAGGAAGGGCTAACTATGGCTACACCTTC. Translated: CASSENGGRANYGYTF.

The chain couples TRBV15 to TRBJ2-1; TRBD1 might be the D (6 bases). This CDR3 region has 12 residues. Per germline, CDR1 LNHNV and CDR2 YYDKDF (reference sequence). Trimming pared 6 bases from V and 3 bases from J, leaving 6 bases between. CDR3 nucleotides: TGTGCCACCAGACAGGGCTACAATGAGCAGTTCTTC. It translates to CATRQGYNEQFF.

V usage is TRBV5-4 and J usage is TRBJ1-4; D gene unclear. This CDR3 is 14 amino acids long. Deletions cut 5 bases from V and 8 bases from J, with 16 bases between. Germline V gives CDR1 SGHNT, CDR2 YYREEE (reference sequence). The CDR3 nucleotides read TGTGCCAGCAGTCTAAACGGAGGTGCCGAAAAACTGTTTTTT. Amino acids: CASSLNGGAEKLFF.

The CDR3, as DNA: TGCAGTGCCCTTGTGAACACTGAAGCTTTCTTT. Amino acid sequence: CSALVNTEAFF. This chain connects TRBV20-1 to TRBJ1-1; the D is unclear. Trimming pared 6 bases from V and 0 bases from J, leaving 5 bases between. CDR1 is DFQATT, CDR2 SNEGSKA, per germline (reference sequence). CDR3 length: 11 residues.

J is TRBJ2-7 and V is TRBV6-1, with D possibly being TRBD1 (6 bases). The CDR3 covers 16 residues. Germline V gives CDR1 MNHNS, CDR2 SASEGT. V dropped 6 bases and J dropped 6 bases, with 24 bases sitting between them. Here the CDR3 DNA reads TGTGCCAGCAGAGAACAAGGGGGTCTTCCAAGGAGCGAGCAGTACTTC. Translated, it gives CASREQGGLPRSEQYF.

J is TRBJ1-6 and V is TRBV15; no firm D call. Trimming took 5 bases from V and 10 from J, leaving 12 bases between them. CDR1 and CDR2 (germline): LNHNV, YYDKDF (reference sequence). The CDR3 runs to 13 residues. Here the CDR3 DNA reads TGTGCCACCAGCGCCAGGCTGGAATCACCCCTCCACTTT. Translating it yields CATSARLESPLHF. Variable domain in full (rest from reference TRBV15 and TRBJ1-6): DAMVIQNPRYQVTQFGKPVTLSCSQTLNHNVMYWYQQKSSQAPKLLFHYYDKDFNNEADTPDNFQSRRPNTSFCFLDIRSPGLGDTAMYLCATSARLESPLHFGNGTRLTVT.

The genes are TRBV7-9 and TRBJ1-1, with D perhaps TRBD1 (5 bases). Germline CDR1 SEHNR, CDR2 FQNEAQ (reference sequence). The CDR3 sequence is 16 residues long. V shed 5 bases and J shed 11 bases, with 27 bases lying between them. CDR3 coding DNA: TGTGCCAGCAGCACTGGGGGGGTTGAGATTTTTTTGTCGGCTTTCTTT. As protein: CASSTGGVEIFLSAFF.

The chain recombines TRBV7-2 with TRBJ1-2; perhaps TRBD1 as D (5 bases). Germline loops: CDR1 SGHTA, CDR2 FQGNSA. This CDR3 has 13 residues. The V gene lost 4 bases and the J gene lost 7 bases, with 13 bases spanning the gap. The CDR3, as DNA: TGTGCCAGCAGCTCCCGGACAAATTTTGGCTACACCTTC. This codes for CASSSRTNFGYTF.

The chain recombines TRBV29-1 with TRBJ1-5, with 9 bases fitting TRBD1. This CDR3 comprises 13 residues. Germline lookup yields CDR1 SQVTM and CDR2 ANQGSEA. J lost 4 bases, V lost 5 bases, and 3 bases had no gene match. The CDR3: CSVLDRGNQPQHF. CDR3 nucleotide sequence: TGCAGCGTTTTAGACAGGGGGAATCAGCCCCAGCATTTT.

CDR3 loop: CASSISFMRGFEQYF. The DNA of the CDR3 is TGTGCCAGTAGTATTTCTTTTATGAGAGGGTTCGAGCAGTACTTC. The chain carries TRBV19 and TRBJ2-7, with D possibly TRBD2 on 5 matching bases. This CDR3 region has 15 residues. Trimming took 3 bases from V and 6 from J, leaving 18 bases between them. Germline V gene lookup returns CDR1 LNHDA and CDR2 SQIVND (reference sequence).

This sequence joins TRBV6-1 and TRBJ1-4; the D gene is possibly TRBD1 (5 bases). Germline-derived CDR1 and CDR2 are MNHNS and SASEGT. This CDR3 has 17 amino acids. V was cut by 0 bases and J by 8 bases, with 19 bases left in between. The CDR3 sequence: CASSEADRGSTREKLFF. The CDR3 coding sequence is TGTGCCAGCAGTGAAGCGGATCGGGGGTCGACAAGGGAAAAACTGTTTTTT.

The V and J genes are TRBV5-4 and TRBJ2-7; D is perhaps TRBD1 (6 bases). Germline CDR1 reads SGHNT; CDR2 reads YYREEE (reference sequence). CDR3 length: 13 amino acids. V dropped 0 bases and J dropped 7 bases, with 11 bases sitting between them. The CDR3 sequence is CASSLDRVQEQYF. The CDR3 coding sequence is TGTGCCAGCAGCTTGGACAGGGTACAGGAGCAGTACTTC.

V is TRBV18 and J is TRBJ1-3; no reliable D call. Trimming took 6 bases from V and 0 from J, leaving 9 bases between them. This CDR3 is built from 14 residues. The germline V gene encodes CDR1 KGHSH and CDR2 LQKENI. In DNA form, the CDR3 reads TGTGCCAGCTCGCCTGGCACCTCTGGAAACACCATATATTTT. Translation gives CASSPGTSGNTIYF.

The gene calls are TRBV4-2 and TRBJ2-7; D not resolved. CDR3 length: 15 residues. The germline V gene has CDR1 LGHNA and CDR2 YNFKEQ. Trimming removed 1 base from V and 1 base from J, with 11 bases in between. DNA of the CDR3: TGTGCCAGCAGCCAAGCCGCTGACTCGTCCTACGAGCAGTACTTC. This gives the protein CASSQAADSSYEQYF.

V usage is TRBV16 and J usage is TRBJ1-2; 9 bases agree with TRBD1. The CDR3 consists of 13 residues. J was trimmed by 2 bases and V by 6 bases; bases with no gene match: 1. The germline V gene encodes CDR1 KGHSY and CDR2 FQNENV. The CDR3 spells CASRTGGNYGYTF. CDR3 DNA: TGTGCCAGCAGGACAGGGGGAAACTATGGCTACACCTTC. The full variable domain, with the rest looked up from reference TRBV16 and TRBJ1-2, is GEEVAQTPKHLVRGEGQKAKLYCAPIKGHSYVFWYQQVLKNEFKFLISFQNENVFDETGMPKERFSAKCLPNSPCSLEIQATKLEDSAVYFCASRTGGNYGYTFGSGTRLTVV.

The chain employs TRBV5-1 and TRBJ1-2; 7 bases fit TRBD1. V lost 0 bases and J lost 8; bases outside the gene matches: 4. Germline CDR1 and CDR2: SGHRS and YFSETQ. The CDR3 is 13 amino acids. The CDR3 DNA follows: TGCGCCAGCAGCTTGGAGGGGGCTCGGGGCTACACCTTC. This translates into CASSLEGARGYTF.

The gene calls are TRBV30 and TRBJ2-1; D may be TRBD1 (7 bases). The germline gives CDR1 GTSNPN, CDR2 SVGIG (reference sequence). The germline V and J ends were trimmed by 3 bases and 4 bases, with 13 bases remaining between them. The CDR3 sequence is 14 residues long. The CDR3 is CAWRSGDSYNEQFF. DNA for the CDR3: TGTGCCTGGAGATCGGGGGACAGTTACAATGAGCAGTTCTTC.

The chain links TRBV6-1 to TRBJ2-5, with D possibly TRBD1 on 6 matching bases. Trimming took 3 bases from V and 4 from J, leaving 15 bases between them. The CDR3 contains 15 residues. Looked up from germline, CDR1 is MNHNS and CDR2 is SASEGT. CDR3 residues: CASSEGSGVGETQYF. The CDR3 DNA reads as TGTGCCAGCAGTGAGGGGTCAGGGGTGGGAGAGACCCAGTACTTC.

The chain combines TRBV5-4 with TRBJ1-6, with D possibly being TRBD1 (6 bases). The V end was cut by 4 bases, the J end by 6 bases, with 14 bases between. The CDR3 covers 15 residues. The germline V gene encodes CDR1 SGHNT and CDR2 YYREEE (reference sequence). CDR3 DNA sequence: TGTGCCAGCAGCATCCGACGAGGGGGTAATTCACCCCTCCACTTT. This gives the protein CASSIRRGGNSPLHF.

V and J are TRBV29-1 and TRBJ1-2, with 10 bases matching TRBD1. The V gene end was trimmed by 6 bases and the J gene end by 7 bases; junction bases not matched to a gene: 5. Germline V gene data show CDR1 as SQVTM and CDR2 as ANQGSEA. The CDR3 contains 12 residues. The CDR3 DNA is TGCAGCGTCGGACAGGGGGTTCGTGGCTACACCTTC. Its translation: CSVGQGVRGYTF.

The count of this clone is one. The CDR3 sequence is CASRAPGTGGQYSNQPQHF. CDR3 sequence (DNA): TGTGCCAGCAGAGCGCCCGGGACAGGGGGCCAGTATAGCAATCAGCCCCAGCATTTT. V is TRBV6-4 and J is TRBJ1-5; TRBD1 matches 12 bases. Germline CDR1 is MRHNA and CDR2 is SNTAGT. The CDR3 spans 19 residues. V lost 6 bases to trimming and J lost 0 bases; unmatched junction nucleotides: 12.